Sequencing of this TCR beta chain was carried out in a study of spatial heterogeneity in lung cancer. This clonotype was found many times. Time point indicated: blood at routine non-recurrence follow-up after resection. This CDR3 contains 14 residues. The germline V gene encodes CDR1 SEHNR and CDR2 FQNEAQ (reference sequence). Trimming stripped 4 bases from V and 6 bases from J, with 13 bases between. MiXCR, run by TCRdb on the 5' RACE reads, gives a single entry per CDR3 protein. There are about 110,000 distinct CDR3 sequences in the sample; roughly 10% occur only once, and approximately 25% lies in the top ten.

The J gene is TRBJ2-1, the V gene TRBV7-9; D ambiguous. The source was PBMCs, collected at follow-up. The sequence was obtained from a female donor with early-stage non-small cell lung cancer. This CDR3 reads CASSSWVYTNEQFF. In DNA, the CDR3 is TGTGCCAGCAGCTCCTGGGTCTACACCAATGAGCAGTTCTTC.